The T cell receptor beta chain described here comes from a study of tumor-infiltrating lymphocytes in primary liver carcinoma. Study details: All patients, whether men or women, fell within 30 to 69 years of age. Tumor stage was T1-T3 N0M0, and tumor size was roughly 4 to 10 cm across.

The CDR3 length is 14 residues. Per germline, CDR1 SGHAT and CDR2 FQNNGV. Comments on this clonotype: The germline gene is not matched at one end of the junction; a read error may be the cause.

Making TCR beta cDNA involved approximately 520 ng total RNA and a constant-region primer. Library construction for TCR beta comprised three nested multiplex PCR rounds performed with slightly modified ARM-PCR. Rounds one and two of PCR, each of 9 to 11 cycles, were primed with TRBV1-TRBV30 forward primers and a C-beta reverse primer. TCRdb reprocessed the multiplex PCR reads via MiXCR and lists one record per CDR3 protein. The sample lists some 100,000 distinct CDR3 sequences; around two thirds were seen once. From about 19-30 mg of unsorted bulk tissue, DNA and RNA were co-extracted together. Sequenced input: liver tumor tissue from sampling region 2. Specified subset: tumor region T2, inferior pole. The sequence was obtained from a woman in her sixties or seventies with primary liver carcinoma and hepatitis B virus infection. The rearrangement joins TRBV11-2 to TRBJ2-1; D perhaps matches TRBD2 (5 bases). The CDR3, as DNA: TGTGCCATCAGTCCGGACTCGAGGTATAGGGAGCTGTTTTTC. Its protein is CAISPDSRYRELFF.